Below, one T cell receptor beta chain is given with its context. Its antigen is undetermined. Germline-derived CDR1 and CDR2 are SQVTM and ANQGSEA. V dropped 4 bases and J dropped 1; count of bases not matched to a gene: 3. This CDR3 has 14 amino acids. The data stem from a study of cytomegalovirus exposure and HLA in healthy donors. General study results and limits: In most subjects, TCR beta sequences reportedly gave accurate predictions of HLA-A and HLA-B alleles. Earlier analysis found most TCR beta V segments productive about 87% or about 30% of the time. Within a later analysis, the majority of CMV-associated TCR beta chains appeared HLA-restricted.

Primers included in the PCR were 60 Vbeta and 13 Jbeta primers. Assay used: immunoSEQ multiplex PCR; TCRdb lists only in-frame clones, some missing. The table lists around 92,000 clones, about four fifths of them singletons, with under 3% in the top ten. J is TRBJ1-3 and V is TRBV29-1, with 8 positions matching TRBD1. This TCR came from a female donor in good health and CMV-seropositive. Material for sequencing was PBMCs. The CDR3, as DNA: TGCAGCGTTGGACAGGGGTCTTCTGGAAACACCATATATTTT. Translation gives CSVGQGSSGNTIYF. The whole variable domain, filled in from reference TRBV29-1 and TRBJ1-3, reads SAVISQKPSRDICQRGTSLTIQCQVDSQVTMMFWYRQQPGQSLTLIATANQGSEATYESGFVIDKFPISRPNLTFSTLTVSNMSPEDSSIYLCSVGQGSSGNTIYFGEGSWLTVV.